The entry below gives a single T cell receptor (beta chain) sequence along with its context. The antigen remains undetermined. Repertoires were generated with immunoSEQ multiplex PCR, while TCRdb's copy carries only in-frame clones and drops some. This sample has roughly 110,000 clones; about 90% occur once, and the top ten carry approximately 5.4%. These data are taken from a study of T cell responses to AZD1222 COVID-19 vaccine. General observations from the study: Clonal diversity was possibly underestimated, and the donors were mostly white British, with more females. Unmutated variant regions reportedly attract nearly half of all spike-specific TCRs. Following two doses of AZD1222, Spike-specific TCR breadth and depth rose.

The sequencing used peripheral blood, collected on day 0 of AZD1222 vaccination. This TCR was sampled from an adult in good health.

DNA for the CDR3: TGTGCCAGCAGTAACCTGGACACAAACTATGGCTACACCTTC. Translating gives CASSNLDTNYGYTF. The chain employs TRBV27 and TRBJ1-2; a weak D match, TRBD1 (5 bases). This CDR3 has 14 amino acids. The V end lost 5 bases, the J end lost 2 bases, and 12 bases lay between the germline ends. Germline lookup yields CDR1 MNHEY and CDR2 SMNVEV (reference sequence).